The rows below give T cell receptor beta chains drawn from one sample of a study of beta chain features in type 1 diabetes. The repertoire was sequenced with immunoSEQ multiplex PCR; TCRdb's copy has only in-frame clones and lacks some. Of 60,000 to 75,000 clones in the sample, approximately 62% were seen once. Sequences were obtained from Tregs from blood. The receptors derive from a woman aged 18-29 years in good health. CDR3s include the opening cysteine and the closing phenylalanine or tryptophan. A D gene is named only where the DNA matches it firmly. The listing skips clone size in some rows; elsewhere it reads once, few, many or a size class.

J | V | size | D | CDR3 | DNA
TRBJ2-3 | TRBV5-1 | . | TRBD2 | CASSSLAGGSSDTQYF | TGCGCCAGCAGCTCGCTAGCGGGAGGGTCTTCAGATACGCAGTATTTT
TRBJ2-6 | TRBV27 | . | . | CASSLYSIDYSGANVLTF | TGTGCCAGCAGTTTATACAGCATCGACTACTCTGGGGCCAACGTCCTGACTTTC
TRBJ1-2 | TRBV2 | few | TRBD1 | CASSEYRGFLGYTF | TGTGCCAGCAGTGAATACAGGGGATTCCTAGGCTACACCTTC
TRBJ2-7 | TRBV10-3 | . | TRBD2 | CATTSGRADEQYF | TGTGCCACCACTAGCGGGAGGGCCGACGAGCAGTACTTC
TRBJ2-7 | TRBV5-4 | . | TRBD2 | CASSLSSGSLTSYEQYF | TGTGCCAGCAGCTTGTCTAGCGGGAGCCTGACTTCCTACGAGCAGTACTTC
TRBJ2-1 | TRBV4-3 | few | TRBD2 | CASSQDLWGSGGANEQFF | TGCGCCAGCAGCCAAGATCTTTGGGGTAGCGGGGGGGCCAATGAGCAGTTCTTC
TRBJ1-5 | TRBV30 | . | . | CAATQGWDQPQHF | TGTGCCGCCACACAGGGTTGGGATCAGCCCCAGCATTTT
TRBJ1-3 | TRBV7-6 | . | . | CASSLASHLRTGNTIYF | TGTGCCAGCAGCTTAGCGAGCCACCTCCGAACGGGAAACACCATATATTTT
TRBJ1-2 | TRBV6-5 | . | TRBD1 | CASTRGTANGYTF | TGTGCCAGCACAAGAGGGACAGCAAATGGCTACACCTTC
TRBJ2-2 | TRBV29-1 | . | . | CSAEGQGHGELFF | TGCAGCGCCGAAGGGCAGGGACACGGGGAGCTGTTTTTT
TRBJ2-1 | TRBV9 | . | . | CASSVEDISYNEQFF | TGTGCCAGCAGCGTAGAGGACATCTCCTACAATGAGCAGTTCTTC
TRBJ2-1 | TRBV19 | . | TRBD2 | CATRLAGGGLGEQFF | TGTGCCACCAGACTAGCGGGAGGGGGGTTGGGTGAGCAGTTCTTC
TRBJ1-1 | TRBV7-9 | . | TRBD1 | CASSTGQGGTEAFF | TGTGCCAGCAGCACCGGACAGGGTGGCACTGAAGCTTTCTTT
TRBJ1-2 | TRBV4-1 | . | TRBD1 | CASSQDLGTGFYGYTF | TGCGCCAGCAGCCAAGATCTTGGGACAGGCTTCTATGGCTACACCTTC
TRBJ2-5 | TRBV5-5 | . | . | CASSPGTPQETQYF | TGTGCCAGCAGCCCTGGGACACCTCAAGAGACCCAGTACTTC
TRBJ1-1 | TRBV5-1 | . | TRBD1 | CASSVGTGNTEAFF | TGCGCCAGCAGCGTCGGGACAGGGAACACTGAAGCTTTCTTT
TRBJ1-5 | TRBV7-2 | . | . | CASSLGTSFNQPQHF | TGTGCCAGCAGCCTCGGGACATCCTTCAATCAGCCCCAGCATTTT
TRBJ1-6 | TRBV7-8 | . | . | CASSLVPRQEDNSPLHF | TGTGCCAGCAGCTTAGTGCCCCGACAGGAGGATAATTCACCCCTCCACTTT
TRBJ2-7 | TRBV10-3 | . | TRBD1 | CAIKGGQGLVSYEQYF | TGTGCCATCAAAGGCGGACAGGGCCTCGTCTCCTACGAGCAGTACTTC
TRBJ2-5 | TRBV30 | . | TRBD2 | CAWSFGSGSQETQYF | TGTGCCTGGAGTTTTGGAAGCGGGAGCCAAGAGACCCAGTACTTC
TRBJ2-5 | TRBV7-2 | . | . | CASSLQGFQETQYF | TGTGCCAGCAGCTTACAGGGCTTCCAAGAGACCCAGTACTTC
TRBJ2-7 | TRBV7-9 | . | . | CASSQLNYEQYF | TGTGCCAGCAGCCAACTGAACTACGAGCAGTACTTC
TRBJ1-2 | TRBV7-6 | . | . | CASSFGARGNYGYTF | TGTGCCAGCAGCTTCGGGGCCAGGGGCAACTATGGCTACACCTTC
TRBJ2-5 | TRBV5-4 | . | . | CASSSTTSETQYF | TGTGCCAGCAGCTCGACTACCTCGGAGACCCAGTACTTC
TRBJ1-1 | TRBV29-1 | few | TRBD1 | CSVGGQGGTEAFF | TGCAGCGTCGGGGGACAGGGTGGGACTGAAGCTTTCTTT
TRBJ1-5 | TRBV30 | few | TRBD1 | CAWSLGQGGQPQHF | TGTGCCTGGAGTTTAGGACAGGGCGGTCAGCCCCAGCATTTT
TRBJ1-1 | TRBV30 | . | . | CAWSPMDSRGTEAFF | TGTGCCTGGAGCCCCATGGACTCGAGAGGCACTGAAGCTTTCTTT